This is a list of T cell receptor beta chains from one sample in a study of T cells in localized non-small cell lung cancer. Libraries were prepared by immunoSEQ multiplex PCR; TCRdb keeps only in-frame clonotypes and omits some of them. This table holds 70,000 to 100,000 clones, under 95% found once. The material sequenced was PBMCs, taken before any cancer treatment. The receptors here all came from a woman aged 40 to 75 with stage II squamous cell lung carcinoma. CDR3s include the opening cysteine and the closing phenylalanine or tryptophan. D genes are given only for firm matches.

V gene: TRBV30; J gene: TRBJ1-2; CDR3 length: 14; D gene: NA; CDR3 DNA: TGTGCCTGGAGTGTATCGAGGCAGGGGAGCGGCTACACCTTC; CDR3 protein: CAWSVSRQGSGYTF
V gene: TRBV6-5; J gene: TRBJ1-1; CDR3 length: 14; D gene: NA; CDR3 DNA: TGTGCCAGCAGTTACGGGGGGCTGAACACTGAAGCTTTCTTT; CDR3 protein: CASSYGGLNTEAFF
V gene: TRBV28; J gene: TRBJ1-5; CDR3 length: 12; D gene: NA; CDR3 DNA: TGTGCCAGCAGTGGTCTCGGGCGGCCCCAGCATTTT; CDR3 protein: CASSGLGRPQHF
V gene: TRBV15; J gene: TRBJ1-4; CDR3 length: 13; D gene: NA; CDR3 DNA: TGTGCCACCAGCAGAGATCCGGATGAAAAACTGTTTTTT; CDR3 protein: CATSRDPDEKLFF
V gene: TRBV12-5; J gene: TRBJ1-1; CDR3 length: 12; D gene: NA; CDR3 DNA: TGTGCTAGTGGTCAGGGGCGAATTGAAGCTTTCTTT; CDR3 protein: CASGQGRIEAFF
V gene: TRBV19; J gene: TRBJ1-1; CDR3 length: 14; D gene: NA; CDR3 DNA: TGTGCCAGTAGTATAGGCACCACGAACACTGAAGCTTTCTTT; CDR3 protein: CASSIGTTNTEAFF
V gene: TRBV5-1; J gene: TRBJ1-1; CDR3 length: 15; D gene: NA; CDR3 DNA: TGCGCCAGCAGCTTGGAAGGGGTAGTATACACTGAAGCTTTCTTT; CDR3 protein: CASSLEGVVYTEAFF
V gene: TRBV11-2; J gene: TRBJ2-1; CDR3 length: 14; D gene: TRBD1; CDR3 DNA: TGTGCCAGCAGCTTAGCGGACAGGGTGTATGAGCAGTTCTTC; CDR3 protein: CASSLADRVYEQFF
V gene: TRBV30; J gene: TRBJ2-1; CDR3 length: 13; D gene: TRBD2; CDR3 DNA: TGTGCCTCCTCGGGACTAGCGGGCAATGAGCAGTTCTTC; CDR3 protein: CASSGLAGNEQFF
V gene: TRBV25-1; J gene: TRBJ1-3; CDR3 length: 13; D gene: NA; CDR3 DNA: TGTGCCAGCAGTGAGGGTTCTGGAAACACCATATATTTT; CDR3 protein: CASSEGSGNTIYF
V gene: TRBV6-5; J gene: TRBJ1-5; CDR3 length: 15; D gene: NA; CDR3 DNA: TGTGCCAGCAGAGAGGGCACTTATAGCAATCAGCCCCAGCATTTT; CDR3 protein: CASREGTYSNQPQHF